This TCR beta chain was captured by sequencing in a study of shared clonotypes between healthy human individuals (dated by TCRdb to about 2020). As for the study more broadly: The cohort comprised a couple of women and a few men aged 18 to 49 years. For each donor, CD4 naive and CD4 memory were each given three plates, CD8 naive was given two plates, and CD8 memory was given one plate. To estimate repertoire size and how much clonotype sharing occurs between individuals, the study deeply sequenced the blood TCR repertoires of several healthy adults. To increase sequencing depth and limit assay-specific biases, different laboratories used diverse techniques to prepare libraries and sequence TCR repertoires. Leukapheresis yielded between about 0.94 and 8.9 billion PBMCs per donor. Summary of the overall study and its limitations: Naive subsets generally had larger estimated clonotype richness than memory subsets did. Compared with non-shared clonotypes, the clonotypes found in all four sorted-subset donors had higher generation probabilities. Based on pairwise subsampling, the degree of clonotype sharing among donors was expected to be affected by sequencing depth. Sampling was restricted to blood, and TCR repertoires in tissue are likely to differ from TCR repertoires in blood. Incomplete sequencing was indicated by rarefaction of sorted-subset datasets, despite the large sequencing depth. Across a few donors, about 4.5% of naive CD4, roughly 3.3% of naive CD8, 2.3% of memory CD4, and about 0.44% of memory CD8 clonotypes were shared. The small number of donors limited the genetic and exposure-history diversity represented.

Using the deep immunoSEQ assay, multiplex PCR amplified TCR CDR3 regions from genomic DNA. Extracted genomic DNA from each cell subset was spread evenly across all wells of several immunoSEQ 96-well plates, with each plate serving as a replicate. For sorted subsets, about 210 ng of genomic DNA, equivalent to 30,000 or so T cell genomes, went into each replicate PCR. Purified libraries were quantified with a Qubit 3.0 fluorometer, sized on a Bioanalyzer 2100, and re-quantified with the KAPA Library Quantification kit. Each immunoSEQ 96-well plate was sequenced on its own single-read 150-cycle Illumina NextSeq 550 flow cell. The paper's processing steps were these. Because the immunoSEQ output held only junctional sequences and lacked quality scores, the filtering could not match the filtering applied to full-length reads. Sequences were annotated with PyIR, a Python wrapper for IgBLAST v1.9, using IMGT germline references to assign V/J genes and CDR3. Reads were removed for weak V/J assignments (E-value above 1e-6), missing CDR3, stop codons, out-of-frame junctions, or ambiguous translated residues. V3J clonotypes were defined as sequences sharing an identical inferred V gene, J gene, and CDR3 amino acid sequence. Percentage overlap between repertoires was computed as shared unique clonotypes divided by the size of the smaller repertoire. Repertoire richness was assessed with RTK rarefaction, the Chao1 estimator, and Recon v2.1 estimates of unobserved clonotypes. For all TCRbeta clonotypes obtained by the gDNA method from several donors, generation probabilities were computed with OLGA. Imported from immuneACCESS, the table was reduced by TCRdb to in-frame sequences with V and J called. These copies leave out some clones; in studies compared against another copy, an unresolved V gene accounts for under half, and the cause of the remainder is not known. D and trimming were read from the DNA, whereas the V and J calls and clone size are those reported in that table. The sample table holds some 2,100,000 clones, of which under 97% were seen once. The ten largest clones take up about 0.13% of the sample.

To note about this clone: Its antigen remains unidentified. There are no base qualities to consult, and no much larger clone falls within one base.

The germline V gene supplies CDR1 WSHSY and CDR2 SAAADI. V is cut back by 3 bases and J by 3 bases, with 7 bases in the junction unmatched. There are 17 amino acids in the CDR3, from cysteine to phenylalanine inclusive. The DNA shown is the 51-base CDR3, in frame from base 1. The donors were healthy, HIV-negative adults who had no recently reported acute infections or vaccinations. Only Caucasian adults living in Nashville, Tennessee, USA were represented among the donors. CD4+ T cells were enriched by magnetic negative selection, after which naive cells were positively selected on CD45RA and the negative fraction was taken as the memory subset. Blood was collected by leukapheresis, and PBMCs were isolated by Ficoll-Histopaque density gradient centrifugation and then cryopreserved in liquid nitrogen vapor phase. Analytical flow cytometry was used to check the purity and quantity of every magnetically sorted T cell population. Genomic DNA was isolated from every sorted fraction and measured by UV absorbance on a Nanodrop 2000c.

Sequenced input: naive CD4+ T cells sorted from blood. Taken with the paper, the label for cell subset or site translates to: CD45RA+ positively selected. The chain is assembled from TRBV10-2 and TRBJ1-6; a stretch of 8 junction bases matches TRBD1. This clonotype was sampled from a man between 18 and 35 years old in good health. CDR3 sequence: CASSDFYRGIYNSPLHF. At the DNA level, the sequence is TGCGCCAGCAGTGACTTTTACAGGGGGATCTATAATTCACCCCTCCACTTT.